This is a list of T cell receptor beta chains from one sample in a study of blood T cell repertoires in COVID-19. Data came from immunoSEQ multiplex PCR; TCRdb stores just in-frame clones and leaves some out. There are over 65,000 clones in the sample; roughly 77% occur only once, and 9.2% lies in the top ten. The material sequenced was peripheral blood. The receptors stem from a human donor in a cohort sampled during active COVID-19. The CDR3 runs from the conserved cysteine through the conserved F or W. D genes are given only for firm matches. Clone size, where shown, is once, few, many, or a class for clones that have expanded.

j_gene,d_gene,v_gene,abundance,CDR3aa,CDR3nt
TRBJ1-2,-,TRBV19,-,CASSMLNAVRGYTF,TGTGCCAGTAGTATGCTCAACGCAGTTCGAGGCTACACCTTC
TRBJ2-3,-,TRBV3-1/TRBV3-2,-,CASSLSDTQYF,TGTGCCAGCAGCCTATCAGATACGCAGTATTTT
TRBJ2-4,-,TRBV10-2,-,CASSVGKGVRVVGRTKNIQYF,TGCGCCAGCAGTGTTGGGAAGGGCGTCAGGGTGGTTGGGAGGACCAAAAACATTCAGTACTTC
TRBJ2-1,TRBD1,TRBV7-3,-,CASSFSPPRGSIRDSDEQFF,TGTGCCAGCAGCTTCTCCCCCCCCCGAGGTAGTATCCGGGACAGCGATGAGCAGTTCTTC
TRBJ2-3,-,TRBV7-9,-,CASSLIGSSDTQYF,TGTGCCAGCAGCCTTATAGGGAGTTCGGATACGCAGTATTTT
TRBJ1-5,TRBD1,TRBV7-2,few,CASSLEQGRYQPQHF,TGTGCCAGCAGCTTAGAACAGGGGCGATATCAGCCCCAGCATTTT
TRBJ2-6,TRBD1,TRBV19,-,CASKQGISSGANVLTF,TGTGCCAGTAAACAGGGGATCAGCTCTGGGGCCAACGTCCTGACTTTC
TRBJ1-1,-,TRBV7-9,-,CASSLEAAGWYAEAFF,TGTGCCAGCAGCTTAGAGGCGGCAGGGTGGTACGCTGAAGCTTTCTTT
TRBJ2-7,-,TRBV18,-,CASSPSGTQTSGEQYF,TGTGCCAGCTCACCTTCCGGGACTCAGACGTCGGGCGAGCAGTACTTC
TRBJ2-3,-,TRBV24-1,-,CATSDFGHTQYF,TGTGCCACCAGTGATTTTGGGCATACGCAGTATTTT
TRBJ1-2,TRBD1,TRBV27,-,CASSLSRGQFYGYTF,TGTGCCAGCAGTTTAAGTCGGGGACAGTTTTATGGCTACACCTTC
TRBJ1-5,TRBD1,TRBV19,-,CASSFGTDSNQPQHF,TGTGCCAGTAGTTTCGGGACAGATAGCAATCAGCCCCAGCATTTT
TRBJ1-4,TRBD1,TRBV7-9,-,CASSLGQGRPTNEKLFF,TGTGCCAGCAGCTTAGGACAGGGGCGACCAACTAATGAAAAACTGTTTTTT
TRBJ2-3,-,TRBV18,-,CASSNSLSTDTQYF,TGTGCCAGCTCAAATAGCCTTAGCACAGATACGCAGTATTTT
TRBJ1-1,-,TRBV18,-,CASSYGMNTEAFF,TGTGCCAGCTCATACGGTATGAACACTGAAGCTTTCTTT
TRBJ2-1,TRBD2,TRBV4-1,-,CASSQNAGGRAYNEQFF,TGCGCCAGCAGCCAAAACGCGGGAGGAAGGGCGTACAATGAGCAGTTCTTC
TRBJ1-1,-,TRBV7-2,-,CASRLGQNTEAFF,TGTGCCAGCAGACTGGGACAGAACACTGAAGCTTTCTTT
TRBJ2-3,TRBD2,TRBV7-3,-,CASSPTGTSADTQYF,TGTGCCAGCAGCCCAACCGGGACTAGCGCAGATACGCAGTATTTT
TRBJ2-3,-,TRBV5-1,-,CASSLASSPDTQYF,TGCGCCAGCAGCTTGGCCTCTAGTCCAGATACGCAGTATTTT
TRBJ2-7,-,TRBV18,few,CASSPQSHEQYF,TGTGCCAGCTCACCACAAAGCCACGAGCAGTACTTC
TRBJ2-7,TRBD2,TRBV7-9,-,CASSPREVYEQYF,TGTGCCAGCAGTCCACGGGAGGTATACGAGCAGTACTTC
TRBJ2-7,TRBD1,TRBV5-1,-,CASSLDPVGTGPYEQYF,TGCGCCAGCAGCTTAGACCCCGTCGGGACAGGGCCCTACGAGCAGTACTTC
TRBJ2-7,TRBD1,TRBV12-3/TRBV12-4,-,CASSWGQAYEQYF,TGTGCCAGCAGTTGGGGACAGGCCTACGAGCAGTACTTC
TRBJ2-7,-,TRBV5-4,-,CASSLKGTYEQYF,TGTGCCAGCAGCTTAAAGGGGACCTACGAGCAGTACTTC
TRBJ2-5,-,TRBV5-1,-,CASSLNPGEETQYF,TGCGCCAGCAGCTTGAACCCCGGAGAAGAGACCCAGTACTTC
TRBJ2-7,-,TRBV7-2,-,CASSSQYEQYF,TGTGCCAGCAGCTCCCAATACGAGCAGTACTTC
TRBJ1-2,-,TRBV28,few,CASSSNYGYTF,TGTGCCAGCAGCTCCAACTATGGCTACACCTTC
TRBJ2-5,-,TRBV25-1,-,CASSELDSEETQYF,TGTGCCAGCAGTGAACTGGACAGTGAAGAGACCCAGTACTTC
TRBJ2-1,TRBD2,TRBV9,-,CASSPLAGNEQFF,TGTGCCAGCAGCCCCCTAGCGGGAAATGAGCAGTTCTTC
TRBJ2-2,-,TRBV28,-,CASSIQGFTGELFF,TGTGCCAGCAGTATTCAGGGATTCACCGGGGAGCTGTTTTTT
TRBJ2-7,-,TRBV28,-,CASSLRDRYEQYF,TGTGCCAGCAGTTTACGGGATCGGTACGAGCAGTACTTC
TRBJ2-7,-,TRBV20-1,-,CSASWGTGAYEQYF,TGCAGTGCTAGTTGGGGGACTGGGGCCTACGAGCAGTACTTC
TRBJ1-1,-,TRBV6-5,-,CAVQSWNTEAFF,TGTGCCGTACAGTCATGGAACACTGAAGCTTTCTTT
TRBJ2-7,-,TRBV28,-,CASSPGDFHEQYF,TGTGCCAGCAGTCCGGGGGACTTTCACGAGCAGTACTTC
TRBJ2-7,TRBD2,TRBV7-8,-,CASSPTSGYEQYF,TGTGCCAGCAGCCCGACTAGCGGGTACGAGCAGTACTTC
TRBJ2-5,TRBD2,TRBV6-5,-,CASSSWGGETQYF,TGTGCCAGCAGTTCTTGGGGGGGAGAGACCCAGTACTTC
TRBJ2-7,-,TRBV7-2,-,CASSSAGGIYYEQYF,TGTGCCAGCAGCTCCGCCGGCGGAATTTACTACGAGCAGTACTTC
TRBJ2-3,-,TRBV9,-,CASSASGKQDTQYF,TGTGCCAGCAGCGCCTCAGGGAAACAAGATACGCAGTATTTT
TRBJ2-7,TRBD1,TRBV5-4,-,CASSMTGADYEQYF,TGTGCCAGCAGCATGACAGGGGCAGATTACGAGCAGTACTTC
TRBJ2-2,-,TRBV9,-,CASSAPSDSGELFF,TGTGCCAGCAGCGCACCTAGCGATTCCGGGGAGCTGTTTTTT
TRBJ1-1,TRBD1,TRBV5-4,-,CASSLAFTGGKNTEAFF,TGTGCCAGCAGCTTGGCGTTCACAGGGGGCAAGAACACTGAAGCTTTCTTT
TRBJ1-1,-,TRBV12-3/TRBV12-4,-,CASRGTEAFF,TGTGCCAGCCGGGGCACTGAAGCTTTCTTT
TRBJ2-5,-,TRBV27,few,CASSQLSGGQETQYF,TGTGCCAGCAGTCAACTAAGCGGAGGTCAAGAGACCCAGTACTTC
TRBJ2-3,-,TRBV30,-,CAWSTLVSDTQYF,TGTGCCTGGAGTACACTAGTTTCTGATACGCAGTATTTT
TRBJ2-5,TRBD2,TRBV4-1,-,CASSQGVRGGPETQYF,TGCGCCAGCAGCCAAGGGGTCCGGGGAGGGCCAGAGACCCAGTACTTC
TRBJ2-3,-,TRBV19,-,CASTDSITDTQYF,TGTGCCAGTACAGACAGCATCACAGATACGCAGTATTTT
TRBJ2-1,-,TRBV6-4,-,CASSPQGGSYNEQFF,TGTGCCAGCAGCCCGCAGGGCGGCTCCTACAATGAGCAGTTCTTC
TRBJ2-7,TRBD2,TRBV9,once,CASSVDPAGPYEQYF,TGTGCCAGCAGCGTAGACCCAGCGGGACCCTACGAGCAGTACTTC